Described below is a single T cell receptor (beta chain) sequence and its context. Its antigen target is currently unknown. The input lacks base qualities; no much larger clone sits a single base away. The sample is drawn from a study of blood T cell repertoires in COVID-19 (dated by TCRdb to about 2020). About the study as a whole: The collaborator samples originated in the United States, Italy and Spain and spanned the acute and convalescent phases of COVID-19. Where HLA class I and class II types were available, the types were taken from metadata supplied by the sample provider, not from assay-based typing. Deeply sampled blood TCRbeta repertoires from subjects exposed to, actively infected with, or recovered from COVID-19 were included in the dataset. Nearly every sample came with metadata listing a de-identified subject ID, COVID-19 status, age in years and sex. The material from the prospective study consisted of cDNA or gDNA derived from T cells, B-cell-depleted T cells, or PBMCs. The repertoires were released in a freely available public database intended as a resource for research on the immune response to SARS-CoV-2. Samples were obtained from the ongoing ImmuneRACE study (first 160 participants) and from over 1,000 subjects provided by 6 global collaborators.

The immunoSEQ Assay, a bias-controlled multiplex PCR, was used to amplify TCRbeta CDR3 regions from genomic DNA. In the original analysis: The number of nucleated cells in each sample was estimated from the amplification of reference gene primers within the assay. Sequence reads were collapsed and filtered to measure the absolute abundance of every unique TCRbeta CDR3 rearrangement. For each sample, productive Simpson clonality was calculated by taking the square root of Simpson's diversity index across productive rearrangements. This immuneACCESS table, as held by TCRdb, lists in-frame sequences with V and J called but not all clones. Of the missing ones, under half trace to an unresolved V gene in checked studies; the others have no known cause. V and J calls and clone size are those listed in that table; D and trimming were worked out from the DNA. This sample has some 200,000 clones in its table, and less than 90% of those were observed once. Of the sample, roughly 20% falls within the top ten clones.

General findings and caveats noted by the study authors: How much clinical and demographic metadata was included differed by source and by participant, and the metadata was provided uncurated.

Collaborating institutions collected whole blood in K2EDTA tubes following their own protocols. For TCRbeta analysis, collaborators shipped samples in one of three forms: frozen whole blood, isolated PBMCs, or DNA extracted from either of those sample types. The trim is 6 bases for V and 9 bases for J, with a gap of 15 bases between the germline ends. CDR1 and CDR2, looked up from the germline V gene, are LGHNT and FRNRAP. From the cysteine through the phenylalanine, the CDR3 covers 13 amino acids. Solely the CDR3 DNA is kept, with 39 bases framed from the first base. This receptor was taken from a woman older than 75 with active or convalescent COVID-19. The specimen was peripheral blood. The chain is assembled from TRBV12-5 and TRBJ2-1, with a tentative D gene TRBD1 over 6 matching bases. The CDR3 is CASGTPRGSEQFF. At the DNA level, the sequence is TGTGCTAGTGGGACCCCCAGGGGTAGTGAGCAGTTCTTC.